This T cell receptor (beta chain) was captured in a study of T cells in Graves' hyperthyroidism and ophthalmopathy. The CDR3 regions of TCR beta were amplified from RNA transcripts. Primed by the HTBI set, a first-round RT-PCR was run on the TCR CDR3. TCRdb analysed the multiplex PCR reads with MiXCR anew, one entry per CDR3 protein. The sample contains hundreds of thousands of distinct CDR3 sequences, 15% to 20% of which appear only once. The CDR3 totals 14 residues. The V end lost 6 bases, the J end lost 6 bases, and 17 bases lay between the germline ends. Per germline, CDR1 SGHAT and CDR2 FQDESV (reference sequence).

Material: blood. The receptor's source is a man in his forties or fifties with Graves' hyperthyroidism. The chain has TRBV11-1 and TRBJ2-5; TRBD2 is a possible D gene (6 bases). CDR3 residues: CASREGSVGQTQYF. CDR3 in DNA: TGTGCCAGCAGGGAGGGGTCGGTTGGACAGACCCAGTACTTC.